The source of this T cell receptor beta chain is a study of shared clonotypes between healthy human individuals. Study-level results: An anticipated effect of sequencing depth on clonotype sharing among donors was recognized. Only blood samples were collected, and tissue repertoires likely differ.

The assay was immunoSEQ multiplex PCR, and TCRdb's table has in-frame clones only and misses some. The sample yields about 2 million clones, roughly 95% seen once. As for this clone: Its antigen is not identified.

Looked up from germline, CDR1 is LNHNV and CDR2 is YYDKDF (reference sequence). The CDR3 loop spans 15 amino acids. Trimming took 1 base from V and 3 from J; bases not matched to a gene: 2. CD45RO-negative, CCR7-positively selected cells formed the naive CD8 fraction, excluding terminally differentiated effector memory CD45RA+ cells. The V call is TRBV15, the J call TRBJ2-7; 11 bases line up with TRBD2. The sequencing input was naive CD8+ T cells sorted from blood. This receptor was obtained from a man aged 18 to 29 in good health. The CDR3 loop reads CATSRVTSGSYEQYF. The CDR3 nucleotides read TGTGCCACCAGCAGAGTCACTAGCGGGAGCTACGAGCAGTACTTC.